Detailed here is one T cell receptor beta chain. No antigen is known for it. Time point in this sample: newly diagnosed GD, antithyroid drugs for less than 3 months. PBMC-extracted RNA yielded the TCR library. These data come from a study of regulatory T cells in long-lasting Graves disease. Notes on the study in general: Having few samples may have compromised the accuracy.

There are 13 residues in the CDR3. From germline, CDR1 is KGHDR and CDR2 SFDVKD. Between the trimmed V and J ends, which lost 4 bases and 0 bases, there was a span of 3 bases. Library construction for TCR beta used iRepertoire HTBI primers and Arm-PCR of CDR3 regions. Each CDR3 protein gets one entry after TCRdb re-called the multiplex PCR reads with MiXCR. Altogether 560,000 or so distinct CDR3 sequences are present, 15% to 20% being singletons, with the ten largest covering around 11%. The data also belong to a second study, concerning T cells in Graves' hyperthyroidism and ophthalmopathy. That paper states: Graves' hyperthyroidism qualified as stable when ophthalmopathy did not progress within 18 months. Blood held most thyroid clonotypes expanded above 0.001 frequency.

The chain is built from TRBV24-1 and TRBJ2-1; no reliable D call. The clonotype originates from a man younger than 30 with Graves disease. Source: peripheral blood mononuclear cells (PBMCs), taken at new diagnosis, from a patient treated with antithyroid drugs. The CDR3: CATSDASYNEQFF. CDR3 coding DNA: TGTGCCACCAGTGACGCCTCCTACAATGAGCAGTTCTTC.